The present T cell receptor beta chain was sequenced within a study of CD8+CD57+ T cells in acquired aplastic anemia. This clonotype was seen repeatedly, ten times or more. Genomic DNA, serving as template, underwent TCR beta VDJ and CDR3 profiling. One entry per CDR3 protein results from TCRdb running MiXCR on the reads. Among 95,000 to 150,000 distinct CDR3 sequences listed, under 60% were seen once. For sequencing, patients were chosen who had shown expansion of CD8+CD57+ cells by flow cytometry. The germline V and J ends were trimmed by 4 bases and 4 bases, with 10 bases remaining between them. Germline V lookup: CDR1 ENHRY, CDR2 SYGVKD. This CDR3 has 14 amino acids.

This TCR was recovered from a human donor with aplastic anemia. The chain couples TRBV10-3 to TRBJ2-2, with D perhaps TRBD1 or TRBD2 (6 bases each). What was sequenced was sorted CD4+, CD8+, or CD8+CD57+ T cells (not recorded which) from PBMCs. The DNA of the CDR3 is TGTGCCATCAGTGTCAAGGGGGGCACCGGGGAGCTGTTTTTT. Its translation: CAISVKGGTGELFF.